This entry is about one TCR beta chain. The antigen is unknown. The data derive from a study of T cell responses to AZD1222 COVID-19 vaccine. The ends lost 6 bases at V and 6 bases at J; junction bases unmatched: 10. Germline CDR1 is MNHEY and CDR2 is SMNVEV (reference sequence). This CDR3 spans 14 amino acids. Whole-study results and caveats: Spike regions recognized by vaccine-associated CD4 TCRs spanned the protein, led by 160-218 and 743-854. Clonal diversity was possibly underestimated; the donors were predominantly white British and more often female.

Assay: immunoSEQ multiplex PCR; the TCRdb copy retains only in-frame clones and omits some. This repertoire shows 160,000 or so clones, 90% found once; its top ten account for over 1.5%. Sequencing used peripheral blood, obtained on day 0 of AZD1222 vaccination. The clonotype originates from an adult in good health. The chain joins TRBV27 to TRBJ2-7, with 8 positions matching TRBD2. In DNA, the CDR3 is TGTGCCAGCAGGGACTGGGGTAGCGGGATCGAGCAGTACTTC. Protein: CASRDWGSGIEQYF.